The rows below give T cell receptor beta chains drawn from one sample of a study of T-cell reconstitution after alpha-beta-depleted transplantation in children. A single record per CDR3 protein comes from TCRdb applying MiXCR to the PCR reads. The top ten hold about 2.2% of the sample, which has hundreds of thousands of distinct CDR3 sequences, about an eighth seen once. This specimen was PBMCs, mostly from graft donor cells, taken 360 days after TCRalphabeta/CD19-depleted stem cell transplant. The receptors here all came from a male patient younger than 18 who had a stem cell transplant for acute myeloid leukemia, so the T cells may come from the graft donor. CDR3s include the opening cysteine and the closing phenylalanine or tryptophan. D genes are given only for firm matches. Not all rows give a size; the values are once, few, many and, for expanded clones, a class.

TRBJ2-1 TRBV19 . few TGTGCCAGTAGTATGGGGGAGGAGAGGTACCTTTACAATGAGCAGTTCTTC CASSMGEERYLYNEQFF
TRBJ2-2 TRBV7-2 . many TGTGCCAGCATCGGACTCAGAGGCACCGGGGAGCTGTTTTTT CASIGLRGTGELFF
TRBJ1-1 TRBV28 . many TGTGCCAGCAGTTTCTTCCGGAGAACTATGGCTTTCTTT CASSFFRRTMAFF
TRBJ2-1 TRBV6-1 TRBD2 few TGTGCCAGCAGCCGATCATCCGGGACTAGCGGTTACAATGAGCAGTTCTTC CASSRSSGTSGYNEQFF
TRBJ2-5 TRBV12-3/TRBV12-4 . few TGTGCCAGCAGTTACAGCCCGTACCAAGAGACCCAGTACTTC CASSYSPYQETQYF
TRBJ2-1 TRBV28 . . TGTGCCAGCAGTATCTTGGACCGCCGAGGGGGTGAGCAGTTCTTC CASSILDRRGGEQFF
TRBJ2-7 TRBV3-1 . many TGTGCCAGCAGCCAAAGGGGTCTGGCGGGACTGTACGAGCAGTACTTC CASSQRGLAGLYEQYF
TRBJ2-4 TRBV2 . . TGTGCCAGCAGTGAAGGGGCGGGCTGGGTAGCCAAAAACATTCAGTACTTC CASSEGAGWVAKNIQYF
TRBJ2-5 TRBV12-3/TRBV12-4 TRBD2 . TGTGCCAGCAGTTTCTCCCCTTGGGTAGCGGGGAGGCAAGAGACCCAGTACTTC CASSFSPWVAGRQETQYF
TRBJ2-7 TRBV11-2 TRBD2 . TGTGCCAGCAGCTCGGGACTAGCGAACCCCTCACCGTACCCTTACGAGCAGTACTTC CASSSGLANPSPYPYEQYF
TRBJ1-3 TRBV18 . few TGTGCCAGCTCACCACTTGGGCCCTCTACGGGAAACACCATATATTTT CASSPLGPSTGNTIYF
TRBJ2-5 TRBV18 TRBD2 . TGTGCCAGCTCACCACCGTGGACTAGCGTATGGGAGACCCAGTACTTC CASSPPWTSVWETQYF
TRBJ2-7 TRBV29-1 . . TGCAGCTGCAGGGGTGCCGACGAGCAGTACTTC CSCRGADEQYF
TRBJ2-7 TRBV7-9 . . TGTGCCAGCAGATCAAACGTCCGGCATGGGTCCTACGAGCAGTACTTC CASRSNVRHGSYEQYF
TRBJ2-5 TRBV7-6 TRBD1 few TGTGCCAGCATCATGGGACAGGGGGCAGCAGAGACCCAGTACTTC CASIMGQGAAETQYF
TRBJ2-7 TRBV20-1 . many TGCAGTGCTAGAGAATCGGAGCCGGAGCGAAATTACGAGCAGTACTTC CSARESEPERNYEQYF
TRBJ2-2 TRBV7-6 . few TGTGCCAGCAGCTCGTCGGTAGGGGAATACGGGGAGCTGTTTTTT CASSSSVGEYGELFF
TRBJ1-2 TRBV9 TRBD1 . TGTGCCAGCAGCCCTGTGGGACAGGGTTATGGCTACACCTTC CASSPVGQGYGYTF
TRBJ1-4 TRBV5-1 TRBD1 . TGCGCCAGCAGCTTGGGTCGTGGACAGGGGATCGGTATTGAAAAACTGTTTTTT CASSLGRGQGIGIEKLFF
TRBJ1-5 TRBV30 . . TGTGCCTGGAGTGTGTTGGGATCGGATCAGCCCCAGCATTTT CAWSVLGSDQPQHF
TRBJ2-7 TRBV7-2 . . TGTGCCAGCAGCCTGTTCCCGGTCTACGAGCAGTACTTC CASSLFPVYEQYF
TRBJ2-2 TRBV5-1 . few TGCGCCAGCAGCCACAGGGACCCCCGAGGCACCGGGGAGCTGTTTTTT CASSHRDPRGTGELFF
TRBJ2-5 TRBV20-1 TRBD1 many TGCAGTGCTAGCGTTCCGGGACAGCAAGAGACCCAGTACTTC CSASVPGQQETQYF
TRBJ2-7 TRBV29-1 . many TGCAGCGCCTCAGGGGAAACCTCTATCTACGAGCAGTACTTC CSASGETSIYEQYF
TRBJ2-1 TRBV5-1 . . TGCGCCAGCAGCTTGCCGACCCTCTCGGATGAGCAGTTCTTC CASSLPTLSDEQFF
TRBJ2-3 TRBV30 . few TGTGCCTGGAGTGTAGTCCCAGATACGCAGTATTTT CAWSVVPDTQYF
TRBJ2-3 TRBV28 . few TGTGCCAGCAGAACCGATGAATGGGCTAACGAAAAGGGAGATACGCAGTATTTT CASRTDEWANEKGDTQYF
TRBJ2-7 TRBV20-1 . few TGCACCAGTGCATACAGCTTGACACCCTACGAGCAGTACTTC CTSAYSLTPYEQYF
TRBJ2-3 TRBV29-1 . . TGCAGCGTGGGTAATGGTCAGGGGGGTACGCAGTATTTT CSVGNGQGGTQYF
TRBJ2-5 TRBV29-1 TRBD2 few TGCAGCGGCGGCCAGGGAGGGGAAGGGACCCAGTACTTC CSGGQGGEGTQYF
TRBJ2-7 TRBV15 TRBD2 . TGTGCCACCAGCAGAGATATCCTAGCGGGAGGGGGGTCCACCTACGAGCAGTACTTC CATSRDILAGGGSTYEQYF
TRBJ2-7 TRBV20-1 . . TGCAGTGCCAAATTAAGGGGGACTACCTACGAGCAGTACTTC CSAKLRGTTYEQYF
TRBJ2-1 TRBV12-3/TRBV12-4 TRBD2 few TGTGCCAGCAGTTTAGTTAGCGGGAGAGGGCATGAGCAGTTCTTC CASSLVSGRGHEQFF
TRBJ2-3 TRBV4-3 . many TGCGCCAGCAGCCACGGCATAGGGTCTGATACGCAGTATTTT CASSHGIGSDTQYF
TRBJ2-1 TRBV12-3/TRBV12-4 TRBD2 . TGTGCCAGCAGTGTCGGGACTACCAATGAGCAGTTCTTC CASSVGTTNEQFF
TRBJ1-4 TRBV4-3 . . TGCGCCAGCAGCCAAGACCGGGGTACAAAACTGTTTTTT CASSQDRGTKLFF
TRBJ1-2 TRBV20-1 . . TGCAGTGCGGGGGGTTCGGGGGGCGCGAACTATGGCTACACCTTC CSAGGSGGANYGYTF
TRBJ2-1 TRBV24-1 TRBD2 . TGTGCCACCAGTGATTCACCCGGGACTAGCGGCCCCGGTGGGCAGTTCTTC CATSDSPGTSGPGGQFF
TRBJ2-1 TRBV7-2 . . TGTGCCAGCAGCTTAGCGGGGGCCAGCAATAGTGAGCAGTTCTTC CASSLAGASNSEQFF
TRBJ1-1 TRBV7-6 . few TGTGCCAGCAGCTTATCTCCAGGTAGGGCCACTGAAGCTTTCTTT CASSLSPGRATEAFF
TRBJ2-3 TRBV20-1 TRBD2 few TGCAGTGCTAGAGAGCGGGAGGGCCTCACAGATACGCAGTATTTT CSAREREGLTDTQYF
TRBJ2-1 TRBV10-3 TRBD2 few TGTGCCATCAGGAAGCCGATAGCGGGAGAGTTCCATGAGCAGTTCTTC CAIRKPIAGEFHEQFF
TRBJ2-1 TRBV29-1 . few TGCAGCGTTGCGAGAGACTCCTACAATGAGCAGTTCTTC CSVARDSYNEQFF
TRBJ1-5 TRBV10-3 . . TGTGCCATCAGTGCGTCGACAGTCAATCAGCCCCAGCATTTT CAISASTVNQPQHF
TRBJ2-1 TRBV5-6 TRBD2 few TGTGCCAGCAGCTTGACTCAGCGGGAGCTTTATAATGAGCAGTTCTTC CASSLTQRELYNEQFF
TRBJ2-4 TRBV28 TRBD2 many TGTGCCAGCAGTTTATGGGGGACTACCCTAGCCAAAAACATTCAGTACTTC CASSLWGTTLAKNIQYF
TRBJ1-2 TRBV29-1 TRBD1 . TGCAGCGTTAGCGACAGGGGGGCCTATGGCTACACCTTC CSVSDRGAYGYTF
TRBJ2-1 TRBV2 TRBD2 . TGTGCCAGCGGGAGGGTAGCGGAGTACAATGAGCAGTTCTTC CASGRVAEYNEQFF
TRBJ1-5 TRBV28 . . TGTGCCAGCAGTTTCGGGCAGTTCAATCAGCCCCAGCATTTT CASSFGQFNQPQHF
TRBJ2-2 TRBV29-1 . few TGCAGCGTTGAATTCCAGGGCAGCACCGGGGAGCTGTTTTTT CSVEFQGSTGELFF
TRBJ2-7 TRBV14 . few TGTGCCAGCAGCCAAAGAGAGAGCAGAGTGGTCTACTTC CASSQRESRVVYF
TRBJ2-2 TRBV12-3/TRBV12-4 . few TGTGCCAGCAGGACTTATCTTAACACCGGGGAGCTGTTTTTT CASRTYLNTGELFF
TRBJ2-1 TRBV28 . . TGTGCCAGCACCTCAAATCTAGGGAATGAGCAGTTCTTC CASTSNLGNEQFF
TRBJ2-5 TRBV7-9 . few TGTGCCAGCAGCGTATTGGTGAGGGAGACCCAGTACTTC CASSVLVRETQYF
TRBJ1-6 TRBV28 . . TGTGCCAGCAGTTTCTCGAGCTCCTATAATTCACCCCTCCACTTT CASSFSSSYNSPLHF
TRBJ2-7 TRBV9 TRBD2 many TGTGCCAGCAGCGCCGGGACTAGCGGGGGAAGCTCCTACGAGCAGTACTTC CASSAGTSGGSSYEQYF
TRBJ2-7 TRBV20-1 TRBD2 few TGCAGTGCTAGACTTTCTAGCGGGAGTTACGAGCAGTACTTC CSARLSSGSYEQYF